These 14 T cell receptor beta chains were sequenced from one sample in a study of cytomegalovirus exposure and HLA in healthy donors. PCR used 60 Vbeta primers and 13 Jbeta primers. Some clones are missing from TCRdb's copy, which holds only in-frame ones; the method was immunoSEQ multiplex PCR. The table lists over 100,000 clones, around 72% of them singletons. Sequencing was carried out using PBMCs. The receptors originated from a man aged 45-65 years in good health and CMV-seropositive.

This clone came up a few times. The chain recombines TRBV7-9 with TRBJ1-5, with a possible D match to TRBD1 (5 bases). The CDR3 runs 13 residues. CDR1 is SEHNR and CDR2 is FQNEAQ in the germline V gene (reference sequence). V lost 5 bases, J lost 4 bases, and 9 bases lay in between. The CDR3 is CASSPTANQPQHF. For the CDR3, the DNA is TGTGCCAGCAGCCCGACAGCTAATCAGCCCCAGCATTTT.

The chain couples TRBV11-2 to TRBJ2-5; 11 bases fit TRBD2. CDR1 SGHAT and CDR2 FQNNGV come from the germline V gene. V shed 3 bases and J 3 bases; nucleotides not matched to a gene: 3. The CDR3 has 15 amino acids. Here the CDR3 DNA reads TGTGCCAGCAGCTTCTCGACTAGCGGGGAAGAGACCCAGTACTTC. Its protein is CASSFSTSGEETQYF.

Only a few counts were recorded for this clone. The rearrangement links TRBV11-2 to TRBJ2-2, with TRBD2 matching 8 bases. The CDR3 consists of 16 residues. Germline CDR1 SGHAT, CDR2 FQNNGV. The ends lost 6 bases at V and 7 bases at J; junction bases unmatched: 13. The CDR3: CASRGLRRGVNGELFF. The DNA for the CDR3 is TGTGCCAGCAGGGGGCTGAGGCGGGGGGTTAACGGGGAGCTGTTTTTT.

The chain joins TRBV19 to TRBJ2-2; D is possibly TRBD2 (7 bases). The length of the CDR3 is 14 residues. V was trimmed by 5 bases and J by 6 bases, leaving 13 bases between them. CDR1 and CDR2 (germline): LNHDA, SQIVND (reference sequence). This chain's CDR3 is CASSSRGGPGELFF. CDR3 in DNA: TGTGCCAGTAGTTCTCGCGGGGGCCCCGGGGAGCTGTTTTTT.

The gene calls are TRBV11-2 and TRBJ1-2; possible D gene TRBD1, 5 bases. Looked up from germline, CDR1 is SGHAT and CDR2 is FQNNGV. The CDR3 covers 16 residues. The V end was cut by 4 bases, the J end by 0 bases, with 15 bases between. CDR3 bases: TGTGCCAGCAGCTCTCGTGGGGGGAAAGCTAACTATGGCTACACCTTC. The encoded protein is CASSSRGGKANYGYTF.

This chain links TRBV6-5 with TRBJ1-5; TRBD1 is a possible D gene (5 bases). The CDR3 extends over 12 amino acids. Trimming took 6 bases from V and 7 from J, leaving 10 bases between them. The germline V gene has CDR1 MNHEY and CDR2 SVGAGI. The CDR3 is CASSSDSQPQHF. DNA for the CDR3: TGTGCCAGCAGCTCCGACAGCCAGCCCCAGCATTTT.

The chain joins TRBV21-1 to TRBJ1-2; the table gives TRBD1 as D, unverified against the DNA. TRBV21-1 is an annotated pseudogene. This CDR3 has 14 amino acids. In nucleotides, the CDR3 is TGTGCCAGCACCAGGATCCCAGCTAACTATGGCTACACCTTC. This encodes CASTRIPANYGYTF.

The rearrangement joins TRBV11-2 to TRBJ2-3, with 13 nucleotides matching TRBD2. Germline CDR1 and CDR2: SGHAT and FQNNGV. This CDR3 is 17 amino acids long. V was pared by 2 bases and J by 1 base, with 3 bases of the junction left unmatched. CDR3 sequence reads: CASSLMTSGRRTDTQYF. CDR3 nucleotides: TGTGCCAGCAGCTTAATGACTAGCGGGAGGCGCACAGATACGCAGTATTTT.

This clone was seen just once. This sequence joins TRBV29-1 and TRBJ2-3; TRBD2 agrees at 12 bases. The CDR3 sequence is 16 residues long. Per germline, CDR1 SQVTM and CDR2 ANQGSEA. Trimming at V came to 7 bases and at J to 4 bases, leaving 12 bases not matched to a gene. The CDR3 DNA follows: TGCAGCGCCCGACTAGCGGGGGTACTTGGGCCAGATACGCAGTATTTT. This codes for CSARLAGVLGPDTQYF.

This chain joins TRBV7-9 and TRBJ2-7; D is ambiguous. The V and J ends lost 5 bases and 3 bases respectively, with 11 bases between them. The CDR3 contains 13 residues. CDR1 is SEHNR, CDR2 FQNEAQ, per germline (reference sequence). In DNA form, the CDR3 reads TGTGCCAGCAGCCTCGCGGTTAACTACGAGCAGTACTTC. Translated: CASSLAVNYEQYF. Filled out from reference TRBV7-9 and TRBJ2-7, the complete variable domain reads DTGVSQNPRHKITKRGQNVTFRCDPISEHNRLYWYRQTLGQGPEFLTYFQNEAQLEKSRLLSDRFSAERPKGSFSTLEIQRTEQGDSAMYLCASSLAVNYEQYFGPGTRLTVT.

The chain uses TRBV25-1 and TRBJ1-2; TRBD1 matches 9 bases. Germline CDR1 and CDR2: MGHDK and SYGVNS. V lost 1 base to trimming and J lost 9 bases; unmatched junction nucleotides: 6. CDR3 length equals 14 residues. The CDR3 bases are TGTGCCAGCAGTGAATTCGGACAGGGGTCGAGCTACACCTTC. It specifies CASSEFGQGSSYTF.

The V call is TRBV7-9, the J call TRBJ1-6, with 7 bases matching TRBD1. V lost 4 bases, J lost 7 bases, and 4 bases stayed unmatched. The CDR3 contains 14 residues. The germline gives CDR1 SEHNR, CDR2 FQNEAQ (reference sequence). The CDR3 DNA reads TGTGCCAGCAGCTCGGGACAGCAGAATTCACCCCTCCACTTT. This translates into CASSSGQQNSPLHF.

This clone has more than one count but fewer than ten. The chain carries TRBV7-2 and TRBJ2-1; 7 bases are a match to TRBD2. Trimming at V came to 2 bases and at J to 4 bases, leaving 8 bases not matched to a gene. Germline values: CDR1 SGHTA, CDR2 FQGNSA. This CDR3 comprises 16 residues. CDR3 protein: CASSLNGGSGYNEQFF. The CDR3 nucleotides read TGTGCCAGCAGCTTAAACGGCGGGAGCGGGTACAATGAGCAGTTCTTC.

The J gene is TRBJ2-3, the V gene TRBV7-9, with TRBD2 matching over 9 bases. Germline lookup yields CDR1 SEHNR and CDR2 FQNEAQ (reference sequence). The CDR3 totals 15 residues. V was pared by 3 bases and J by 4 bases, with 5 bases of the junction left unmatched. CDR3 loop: CASSFGGGVSDTQYF. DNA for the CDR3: TGTGCCAGCAGCTTTGGCGGGGGGGTGTCAGATACGCAGTATTTT. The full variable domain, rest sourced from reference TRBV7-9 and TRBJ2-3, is DTGVSQNPRHKITKRGQNVTFRCDPISEHNRLYWYRQTLGQGPEFLTYFQNEAQLEKSRLLSDRFSAERPKGSFSTLEIQRTEQGDSAMYLCASSFGGGVSDTQYFGPGTRLTVL.